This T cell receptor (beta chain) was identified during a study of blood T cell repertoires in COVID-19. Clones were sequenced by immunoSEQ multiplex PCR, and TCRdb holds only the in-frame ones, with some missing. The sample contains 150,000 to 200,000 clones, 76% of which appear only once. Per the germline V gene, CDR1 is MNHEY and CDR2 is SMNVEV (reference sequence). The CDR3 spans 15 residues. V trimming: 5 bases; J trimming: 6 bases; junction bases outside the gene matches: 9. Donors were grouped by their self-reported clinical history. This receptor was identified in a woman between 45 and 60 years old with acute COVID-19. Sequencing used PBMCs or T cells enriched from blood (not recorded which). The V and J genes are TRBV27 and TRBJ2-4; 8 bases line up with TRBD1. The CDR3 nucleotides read TGTGCCAGCAGTCCGTTCCAGGGGGCCGGAAACATTCAGTACTTC. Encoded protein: CASSPFQGAGNIQYF.